This record covers a single T cell receptor (beta chain). The antigen is unknown. The data are from a study of vaccination and CD4 T cells after COVID-19. The germline gives CDR1 SGDLS, CDR2 YYNGEE. This CDR3 spans 13 amino acids. V was trimmed by 3 bases and J by 9 bases, leaving 10 bases between them. Treatment of the sample: roughly 10-day PBMC culture with coronavirus spike peptide pools or control peptides (ViraFEST assay). Sequence data for DNA of cultured CD4+ T cells were generated by the Oncomine TCR Beta short-read assay. Via MiXCR, TCRdb re-called the PCR reads, giving one row per CDR3 protein. This sample carries some 18,000 distinct CDR3 sequences, just over 60% of them seen once, and the ten largest clones take 7.5% to 9%.

The receptor's source is a human donor who had recovered from COVID-19. The rearrangement uses TRBV9 and TRBJ1-6, with no clear D. The material sequenced was CD4+ T cells from blood, cultured in vitro. CDR3 residues: CASSELVGSPLHF. CDR3 sequence (DNA): TGTGCCAGCAGCGAGCTAGTAGGTTCACCCCTCCACTTT.